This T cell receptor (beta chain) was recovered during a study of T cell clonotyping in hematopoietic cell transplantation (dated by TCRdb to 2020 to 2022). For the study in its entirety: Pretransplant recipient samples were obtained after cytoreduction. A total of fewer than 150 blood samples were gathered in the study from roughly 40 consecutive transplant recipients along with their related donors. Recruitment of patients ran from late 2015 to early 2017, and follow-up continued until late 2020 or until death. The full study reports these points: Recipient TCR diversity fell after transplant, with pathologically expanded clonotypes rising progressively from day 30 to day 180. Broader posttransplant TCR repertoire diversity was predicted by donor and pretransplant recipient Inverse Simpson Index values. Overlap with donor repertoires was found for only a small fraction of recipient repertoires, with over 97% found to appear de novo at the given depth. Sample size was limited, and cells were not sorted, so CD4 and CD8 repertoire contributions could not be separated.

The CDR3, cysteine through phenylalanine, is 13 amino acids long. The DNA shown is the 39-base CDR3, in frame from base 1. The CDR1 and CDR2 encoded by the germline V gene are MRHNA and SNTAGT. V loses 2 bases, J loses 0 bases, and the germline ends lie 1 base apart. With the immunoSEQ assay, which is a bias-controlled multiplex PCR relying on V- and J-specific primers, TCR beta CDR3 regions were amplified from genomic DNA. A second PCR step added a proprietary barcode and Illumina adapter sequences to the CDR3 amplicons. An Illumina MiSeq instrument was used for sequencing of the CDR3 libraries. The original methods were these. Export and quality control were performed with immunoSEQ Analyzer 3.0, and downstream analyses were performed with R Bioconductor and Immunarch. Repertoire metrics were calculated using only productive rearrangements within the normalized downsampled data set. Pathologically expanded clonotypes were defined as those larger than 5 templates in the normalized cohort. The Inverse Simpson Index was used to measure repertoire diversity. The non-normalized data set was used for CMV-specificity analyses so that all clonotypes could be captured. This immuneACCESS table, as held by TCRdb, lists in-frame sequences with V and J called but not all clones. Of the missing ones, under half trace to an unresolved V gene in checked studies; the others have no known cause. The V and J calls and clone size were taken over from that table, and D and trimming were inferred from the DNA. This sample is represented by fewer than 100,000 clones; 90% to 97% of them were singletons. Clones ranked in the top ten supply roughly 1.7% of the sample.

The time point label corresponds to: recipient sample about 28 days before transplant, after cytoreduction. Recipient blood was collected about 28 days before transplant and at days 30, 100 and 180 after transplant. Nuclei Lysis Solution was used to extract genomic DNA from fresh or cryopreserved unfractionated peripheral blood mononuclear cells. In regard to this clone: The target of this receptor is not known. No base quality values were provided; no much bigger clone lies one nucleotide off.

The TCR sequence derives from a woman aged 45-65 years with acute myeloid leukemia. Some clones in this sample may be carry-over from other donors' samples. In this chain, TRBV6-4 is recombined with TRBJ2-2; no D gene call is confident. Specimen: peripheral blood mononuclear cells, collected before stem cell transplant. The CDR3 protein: CASSDANTGELFF. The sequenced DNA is TGTGCCAGCAGTGACGCGAACACCGGGGAGCTGTTTTTT.